This T cell receptor beta chain was found in a study of shared clonotypes between healthy human individuals. Nashville, Tennessee was home to all donors, each a Caucasian adult. CDR1 and CDR2 from the germline V gene are KGHSH and LQKENI. CDR3 length equals 15 residues. Deletions cut 3 bases from V and 2 bases from J, with 13 bases between. An assay was performed, and its level was deep. Using immunoSEQ multiplex PCR, the repertoire was profiled, and TCRdb retains in-frame clones only, with some absent. This table has some 530,000 clones, roughly 80% appearing once. The chain carries TRBV18 and TRBJ2-5; D call uncertain. The receptor was isolated from a woman in her thirties or forties in good health. Some clones in this sample may be carry-over from other donors' samples. Sequenced input: PBMCs. The CDR3 nucleotides are TGTGCCAGCTCACCGACACAGATCCTTCAAGAGACCCAGTACTTC. Translation gives CASSPTQILQETQYF.